The entry below describes one T cell receptor (beta chain). Assay used: immunoSEQ multiplex PCR; TCRdb lists only in-frame clones, some missing. The data show roughly 70,000 clones, about 85% seen once. This sample was taken from a study of T cell responses to AZD1222 COVID-19 vaccine. The germline V gene encodes CDR1 SGHAT and CDR2 FQNNGV. The CDR3 runs 15 residues. V gave up 2 bases and J gave up 4 bases; unmatched junction bases: 5. Timing groups of about 4 and about 12 weeks for second doses were pooled. The source is an adult who received the AZD1222 COVID-19 vaccine. The sequenced sample was peripheral blood, obtained 28 days after the second AZD1222 dose. This sequence joins TRBV11-2 and TRBJ2-7, with 10 positions matching TRBD1. This CDR3 is CASSLLRQGAYEQYF. In nucleotides, the CDR3 is TGTGCCAGCAGCTTACTTCGACAGGGGGCGTACGAGCAGTACTTC.